This TCR beta chain appears in the sequencing data of a study of blood T cell repertoires in COVID-19. Overall study: T cells, B-cell-depleted T cells, or PBMCs provided the cDNA or gDNA that served as material.

Only one count was recorded for this clone. TCRdb's copy holds only in-frame clones and misses some; the assay was immunoSEQ multiplex PCR. The sample yields some 89,000 clones, just over 90% seen once. Germline CDR1 LGHDT, CDR2 YNNKEL (reference sequence). CDR3 size: 13 residues. Trimming took 3 bases from V and 8 from J; bases not matched to a gene: 4. The sequenced sample was peripheral blood. This rearrangement joins TRBV3-1 (or the pseudogene TRBV3-2) to TRBJ1-2; 9 nucleotides agree with TRBD1. This clonotype originated in a man aged 60 to 75 with acute or convalescent COVID-19. CDR3 amino acids: CASSHGQGSGYTF. The CDR3 DNA reads TGTGCCAGCAGCCATGGACAGGGGAGCGGCTACACCTTC.